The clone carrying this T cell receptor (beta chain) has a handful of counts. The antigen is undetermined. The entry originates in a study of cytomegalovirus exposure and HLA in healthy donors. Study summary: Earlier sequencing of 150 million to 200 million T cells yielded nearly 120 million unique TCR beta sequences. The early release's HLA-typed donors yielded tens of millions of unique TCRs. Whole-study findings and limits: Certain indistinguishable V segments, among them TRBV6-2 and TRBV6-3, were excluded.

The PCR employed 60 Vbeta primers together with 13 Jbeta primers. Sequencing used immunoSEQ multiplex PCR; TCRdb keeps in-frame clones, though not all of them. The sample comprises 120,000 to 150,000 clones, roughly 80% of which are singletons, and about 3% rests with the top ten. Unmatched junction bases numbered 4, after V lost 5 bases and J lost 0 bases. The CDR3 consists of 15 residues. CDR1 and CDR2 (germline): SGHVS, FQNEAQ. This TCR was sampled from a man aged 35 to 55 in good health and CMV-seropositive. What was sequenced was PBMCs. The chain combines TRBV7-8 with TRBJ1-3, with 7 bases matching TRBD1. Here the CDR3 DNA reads TGTGCCAGCAGCCGACAGGGCAGCTCTGGAAACACCATATATTTT. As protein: CASSRQGSSGNTIYF.